This paragraph covers one TCR beta chain sequence. From germline, CDR1 is SQVTM and CDR2 ANQGSEA. This CDR3 is built from 13 residues. This sample was included in a study of human T cells and chemical hapten exposure. Turning to the study itself: Per-sample TCR yields varied mainly from small pooled library volume differences.

Library construction involved attaching unique molecular identifiers to individual cDNA molecules, which allowed quantitative, reproducible TCR counting. TCRdb itself ran the RACE reads through MiXCR, one entry per CDR3 protein. This table holds 150,000 to 200,000 distinct CDR3 sequences, under 25% found once. The time point is: patch test 3, about 24 weeks after DPC sensitization. The treatment was: therapeutic diphenylcyclopropenone sensitization with weekly scalp DPC. The V and J genes are TRBV29-1 and TRBJ2-2; 7 bases are shared with TRBD2. Specimen: whole blood, collected in connection with sensitization to the hapten diphenylcyclopropenone (DPC). This clonotype was sampled from a woman in her 40s with alopecia areata. Some clones in this sample may be carry-over from other donors' samples. CDR3 DNA sequence: TGCAGTTGTGGGGCTAGCGGAACCGGGGAGCTGTTTTTT. Protein sequence: CSCGASGTGELFF.